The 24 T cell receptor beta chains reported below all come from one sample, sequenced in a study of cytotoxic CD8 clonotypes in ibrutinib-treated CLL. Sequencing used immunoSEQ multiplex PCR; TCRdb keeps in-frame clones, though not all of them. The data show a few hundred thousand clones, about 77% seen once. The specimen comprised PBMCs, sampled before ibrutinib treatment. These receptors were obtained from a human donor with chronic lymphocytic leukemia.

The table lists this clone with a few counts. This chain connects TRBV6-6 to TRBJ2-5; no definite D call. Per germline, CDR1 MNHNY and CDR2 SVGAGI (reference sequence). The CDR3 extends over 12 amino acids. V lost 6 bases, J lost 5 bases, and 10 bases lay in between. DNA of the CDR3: TGTGCCAGCAGCCCCGGTAGCGAGACCCAGTACTTC. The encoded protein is CASSPGSETQYF.

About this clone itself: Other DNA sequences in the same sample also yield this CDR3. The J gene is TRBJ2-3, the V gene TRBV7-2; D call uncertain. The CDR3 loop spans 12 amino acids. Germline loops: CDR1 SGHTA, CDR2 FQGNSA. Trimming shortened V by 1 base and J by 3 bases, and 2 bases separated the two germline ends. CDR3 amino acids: CASSLDTDTQYF. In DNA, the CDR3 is TGTGCCAGCAGCTTAGATACAGATACGCAGTATTTT. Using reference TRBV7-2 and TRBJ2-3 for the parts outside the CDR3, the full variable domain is GAGVSQSPSNKVTEKGKDVELRCDPISGHTALYWYRQSLGQGLEFLIYFQGNSAPDKSGLPSDRFSAERTGGSVSTLTIQRTQQEDSAVYLCASSLDTDTQYFGPGTRLTVL.

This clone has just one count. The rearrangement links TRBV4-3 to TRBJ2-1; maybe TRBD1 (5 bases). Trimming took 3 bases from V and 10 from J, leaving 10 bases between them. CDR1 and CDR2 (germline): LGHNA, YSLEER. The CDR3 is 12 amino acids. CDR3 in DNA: TGCGCCAGCAGCCATAGGGGTGGAGAGCAGTTCTTC. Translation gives CASSHRGGEQFF.

CDR3 residues: CASSLGLRDEQFF. The CDR3 nucleotides are TGTGCCAGCAGCTTAGGTTTGCGGGATGAGCAGTTCTTC. The chain joins TRBV7-6 to TRBJ2-1; weak D call: TRBD2 (5 bases). The CDR3 has 13 amino acids. V dropped 1 base and J dropped 8 bases, with 9 bases sitting between them. Germline values: CDR1 SGHVS, CDR2 FNYEAQ.

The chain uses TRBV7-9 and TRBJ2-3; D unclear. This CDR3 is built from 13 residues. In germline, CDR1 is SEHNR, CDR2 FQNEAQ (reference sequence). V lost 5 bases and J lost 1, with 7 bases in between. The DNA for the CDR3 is TGTGCCAGCAGCCGGCTGGGCACAGATACGCAGTATTTT. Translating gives CASSRLGTDTQYF.

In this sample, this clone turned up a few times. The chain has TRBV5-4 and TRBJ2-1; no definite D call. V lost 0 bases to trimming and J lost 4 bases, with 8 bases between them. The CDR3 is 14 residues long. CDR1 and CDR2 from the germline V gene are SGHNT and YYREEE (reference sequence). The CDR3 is CASSLGSAYNEQFF. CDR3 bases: TGTGCCAGCAGCTTGGGCAGCGCGTACAATGAGCAGTTCTTC. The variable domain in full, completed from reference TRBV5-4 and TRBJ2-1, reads ETGVTQSPTHLIKTRGQQVTLRCSSQSGHNTVSWYQQALGQGPQFIFQYYREEENGRGNFPPRFSGLQFPNYSSELNVNALELDDSALYLCASSLGSAYNEQFFGPGTRLTVL.

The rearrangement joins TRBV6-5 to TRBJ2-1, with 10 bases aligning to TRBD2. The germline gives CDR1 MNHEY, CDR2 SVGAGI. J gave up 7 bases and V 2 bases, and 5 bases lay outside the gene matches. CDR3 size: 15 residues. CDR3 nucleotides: TGTGCCAGCAGTTACACTAGCGGGACCATGAATGAGCAGTTCTTC. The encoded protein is CASSYTSGTMNEQFF.

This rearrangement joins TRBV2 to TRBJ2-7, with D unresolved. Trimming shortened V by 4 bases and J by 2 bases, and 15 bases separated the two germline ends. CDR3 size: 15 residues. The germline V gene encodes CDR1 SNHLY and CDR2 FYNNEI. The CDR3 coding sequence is TGTGCCAGCAGTGTCTTGGGAAGTGGCCCCTACGAGCAGTACTTC. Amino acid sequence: CASSVLGSGPYEQYF. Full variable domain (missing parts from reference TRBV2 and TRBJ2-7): EPEVTQTPSHQVTQMGQEVILRCVPISNHLYFYWYRQILGQKVEFLVSFYNNEISEKSEIFDDQFSVERPDGSNFTLKIRSTKLEDSAMYFCASSVLGSGPYEQYFGPGTRLTVT.

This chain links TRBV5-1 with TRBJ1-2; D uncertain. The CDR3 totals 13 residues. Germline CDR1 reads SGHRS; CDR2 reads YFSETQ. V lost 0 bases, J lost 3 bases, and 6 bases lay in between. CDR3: CASSLDGYYGYTF. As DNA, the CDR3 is TGCGCCAGCAGCTTGGACGGATACTATGGCTACACCTTC. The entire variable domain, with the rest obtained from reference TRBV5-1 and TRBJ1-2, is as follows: KAGVTQTPRYLIKTRGQQVTLSCSPISGHRSVSWYQQTPGQGLQFLFEYFSETQRNKGNFPGRFSGRQFSNSRSEMNVSTLELGDSALYLCASSLDGYYGYTFGSGTRLTVV.

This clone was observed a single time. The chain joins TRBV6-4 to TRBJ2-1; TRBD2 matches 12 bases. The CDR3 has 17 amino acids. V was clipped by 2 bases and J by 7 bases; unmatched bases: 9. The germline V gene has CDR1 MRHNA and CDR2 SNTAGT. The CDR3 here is CASSDRLAGVSRNEQFF. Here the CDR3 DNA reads TGTGCCAGCAGTGACCGACTAGCGGGAGTTTCTAGAAATGAGCAGTTCTTC.

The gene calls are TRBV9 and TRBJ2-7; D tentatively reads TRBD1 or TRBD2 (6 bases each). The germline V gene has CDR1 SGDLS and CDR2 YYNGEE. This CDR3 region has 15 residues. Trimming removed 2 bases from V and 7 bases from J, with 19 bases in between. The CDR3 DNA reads TGTGCCAGCAGCGTGCGGGACAAACCTACTTCGGAGCAGTACTTC. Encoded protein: CASSVRDKPTSEQYF.

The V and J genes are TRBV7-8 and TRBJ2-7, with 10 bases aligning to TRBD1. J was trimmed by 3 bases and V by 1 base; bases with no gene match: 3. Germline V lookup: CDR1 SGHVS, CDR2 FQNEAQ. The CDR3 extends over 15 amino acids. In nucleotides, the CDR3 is TGTGCCAGCAGCTTAGAGACAGGGGGCGGCTACGAGCAGTACTTC. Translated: CASSLETGGGYEQYF.

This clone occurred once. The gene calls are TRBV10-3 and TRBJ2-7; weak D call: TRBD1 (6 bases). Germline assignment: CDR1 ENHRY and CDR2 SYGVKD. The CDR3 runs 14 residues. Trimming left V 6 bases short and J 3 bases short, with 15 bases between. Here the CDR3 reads CAIRDSSGNYEQYF. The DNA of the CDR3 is TGTGCCATCAGGGACAGTTCGGGGAACTACGAGCAGTACTTC.

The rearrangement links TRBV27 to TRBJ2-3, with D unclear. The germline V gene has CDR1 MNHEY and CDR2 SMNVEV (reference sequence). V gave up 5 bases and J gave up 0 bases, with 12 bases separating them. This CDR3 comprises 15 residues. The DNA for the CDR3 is TGTGCCAGCAGTCCACTCCACGAAAGCACAGATACGCAGTATTTT. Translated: CASSPLHESTDTQYF.

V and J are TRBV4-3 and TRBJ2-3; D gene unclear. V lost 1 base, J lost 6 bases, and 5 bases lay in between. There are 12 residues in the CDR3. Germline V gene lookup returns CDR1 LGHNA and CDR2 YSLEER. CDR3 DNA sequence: TGCGCCAGCAGCCAAGGGTGGGATACGCAGTATTTT. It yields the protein CASSQGWDTQYF.

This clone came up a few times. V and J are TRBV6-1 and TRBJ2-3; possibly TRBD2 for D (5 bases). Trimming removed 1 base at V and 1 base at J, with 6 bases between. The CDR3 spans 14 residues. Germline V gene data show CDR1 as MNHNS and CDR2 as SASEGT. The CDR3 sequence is CASSEGSGTDTQYF. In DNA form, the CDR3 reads TGTGCCAGCAGTGAAGGTAGCGGCACAGATACGCAGTATTTT.

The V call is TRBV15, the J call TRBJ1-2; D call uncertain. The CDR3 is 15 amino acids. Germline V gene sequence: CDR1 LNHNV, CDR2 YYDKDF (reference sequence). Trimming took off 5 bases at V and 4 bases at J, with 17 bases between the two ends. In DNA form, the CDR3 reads TGTGCCACCAGCGGTCTAGGGATATCGATCTATGGCTACACCTTC. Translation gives CATSGLGISIYGYTF.

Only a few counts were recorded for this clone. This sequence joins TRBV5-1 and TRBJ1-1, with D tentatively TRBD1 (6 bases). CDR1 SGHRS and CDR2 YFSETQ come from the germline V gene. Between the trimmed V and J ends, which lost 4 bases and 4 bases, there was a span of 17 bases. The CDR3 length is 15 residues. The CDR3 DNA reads TGCGCCAGCAGCCGGGGACACCTAGGATCCACTGAAGCTTTCTTT. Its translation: CASSRGHLGSTEAFF.

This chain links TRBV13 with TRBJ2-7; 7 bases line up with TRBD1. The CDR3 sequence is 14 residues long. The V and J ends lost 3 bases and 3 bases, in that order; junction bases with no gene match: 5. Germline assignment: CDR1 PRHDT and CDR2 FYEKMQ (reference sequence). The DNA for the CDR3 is TGTGCCAGCAGCTTTACTGGACAGGACTACGAGCAGTACTTC. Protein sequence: CASSFTGQDYEQYF.

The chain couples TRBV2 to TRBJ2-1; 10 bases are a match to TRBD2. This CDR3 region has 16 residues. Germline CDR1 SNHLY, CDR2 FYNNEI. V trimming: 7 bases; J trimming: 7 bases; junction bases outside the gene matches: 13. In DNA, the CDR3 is TGTGCCAGCATCGGGACCTCTAGCGGGGGCCGTAATGAGCAGTTCTTC. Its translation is CASIGTSSGGRNEQFF.

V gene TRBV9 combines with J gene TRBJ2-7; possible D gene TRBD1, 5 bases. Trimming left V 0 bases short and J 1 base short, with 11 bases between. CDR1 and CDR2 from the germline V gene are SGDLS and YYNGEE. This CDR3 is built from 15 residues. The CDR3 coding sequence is TGTGCCAGCAGCGTAGGACAGTCTCGATCCTACGAGCAGTACTTC. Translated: CASSVGQSRSYEQYF.

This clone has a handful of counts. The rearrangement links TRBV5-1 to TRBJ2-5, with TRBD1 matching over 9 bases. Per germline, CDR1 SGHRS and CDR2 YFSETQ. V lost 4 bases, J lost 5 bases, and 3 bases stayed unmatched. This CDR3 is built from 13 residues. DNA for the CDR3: TGCGCCAGCAGCACAGGACAGGGGGAGACCCAGTACTTC. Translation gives CASSTGQGETQYF.

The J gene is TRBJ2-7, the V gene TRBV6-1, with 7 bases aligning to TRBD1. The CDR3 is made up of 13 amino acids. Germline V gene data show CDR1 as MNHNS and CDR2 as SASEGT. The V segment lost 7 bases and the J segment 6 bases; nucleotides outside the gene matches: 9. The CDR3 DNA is TGTGCCAGCACTTTTTACAGGGGTGGCGAGCAGTACTTC. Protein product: CASTFYRGGEQYF.

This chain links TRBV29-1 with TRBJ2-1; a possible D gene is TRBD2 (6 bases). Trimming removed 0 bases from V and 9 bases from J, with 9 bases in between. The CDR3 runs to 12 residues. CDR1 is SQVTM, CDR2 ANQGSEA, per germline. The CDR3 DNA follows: TGCAGCGTTGAAGAAGCGGGTATTGAGCAGTTCTTC. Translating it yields CSVEEAGIEQFF.